Here is one TCR beta chain with its context. The antigen is not known. At the DNA level, this CDR3 is encoded by other sequences in the same sample as well. The repertoire was sequenced with immunoSEQ multiplex PCR; TCRdb's copy has only in-frame clones and lacks some. The table lists some 93,000 clones, nearly 90% of them singletons. This entry belongs to a study of PD-1 blockade in classical Hodgkin lymphoma. Relapse was seen in all patients after autologous stem cell transplantation, and brentuximab vedotin exposure was variable. Germline CDR1 reads SQVTM; CDR2 reads ANQGSEA. The CDR3 is 11 residues long. The V end lost 6 bases, the J end lost 2 bases, and 7 bases lay between the germline ends. Whole-study findings and limits: Exclusion was applied to patients who started nivolumab under 1 year after ASCT. CD4+ but not CD8+ TCR diversity rose significantly by C4D1. Whatever underlies the repertoire differences (possibly disease activity or prior therapy) remains undefined.

The clonotype was recovered from a human donor with classical Hodgkin lymphoma. The chain joins TRBV29-1 to TRBJ2-5; D is possibly TRBD1 (5 bases). This specimen consisted of peripheral blood mononuclear cells (PBMCs), obtained before the second cycle of nivolumab. The CDR3 is CSVRGQETQYF. In DNA, the CDR3 is TGCAGCGTAAGGGGTCAAGAGACCCAGTACTTC.